This TCR beta chain was recorded in a study of human T cells and chemical hapten exposure. Study information: TCR yields differed between samples (mainly from small differences in pooled library volume).

In this sample, this clonotype turned up a few times. Antigen specificity is unknown. Total RNA was extracted from unfractionated whole blood. Per germline, CDR1 SGDLS and CDR2 YYNGEE. V lost 1 base, J lost 2 bases, and 12 bases lay in between. The CDR3 covers 15 residues. Study-wide results and caveats: Among TCRs, those above 1 in 1000 frequency were unaffected by DPC sensitization.

For the library, individual cDNA molecules each received unique molecular identifiers. Authors' data handling: Samples contained a median of about 96,000 TCRs, with a range of roughly 23,224 to 700,000. TCRdb recomputed calls from the 5' RACE reads with MiXCR, one row per CDR3 protein. These V and J calls derive from TCRdb rather than the authors' analysis. This sample has more than 75,000 distinct CDR3 sequences, with around a sixth found just once. This TCR was recovered from a female donor in good health. The genes are TRBV9 and TRBJ1-2; TRBD1 is a possible D gene (5 bases). The CDR3 protein is CASSVTDSVNYGYTF. The CDR3 nucleotides read TGTGCCAGCAGCGTAACCGACAGCGTAAACTATGGCTACACCTTC.